This is a list of T cell receptor beta chains from one sample in a study of tumor-infiltrating lymphocytes in oesophageal squamous cell carcinoma. Each CDR3 protein gets one entry after TCRdb re-called the PCR reads with MiXCR. This table holds about 13,000 distinct CDR3 sequences, approximately 50% found once. The material sequenced was esophageal tumor tissue. These receptors were collected from a male donor with esophageal squamous cell carcinoma. Both conserved end residues are part of each CDR3. Fields, in order: J gene, D gene, clone size, V gene, CDR3 length, CDR3 protein, CDR3 DNA. A D gene is named only where the DNA matches it firmly. Clone size is shown for a subset of rows, as once, few, many or a class of expanded clone.

J gene: TRBJ1-6
D gene: .
clone size: many
V gene: TRBV2
CDR3 length: 16
CDR3 protein: CASSHPTSSYNSPLHF
CDR3 DNA: TGTGCCAGCAGTCACCCCACGAGCTCCTATAATTCACCCCTCCACTTT

J gene: TRBJ2-3
D gene: TRBD1
clone size: .
V gene: TRBV7-4
CDR3 length: 14
CDR3 protein: CASGPGQGTDTQYF
CDR3 DNA: TGTGCCAGCGGCCCGGGACAGGGCACAGATACGCAGTATTTT

J gene: TRBJ2-4
D gene: .
clone size: .
V gene: TRBV11-2
CDR3 length: 11
CDR3 protein: CASSSGFSQYF
CDR3 DNA: TGTGCCAGCAGCTCCGGTTTTTCCCAGTACTTC

J gene: TRBJ2-7
D gene: .
clone size: .
V gene: TRBV7-8
CDR3 length: 16
CDR3 protein: CASSLGLAGGFYEQYF
CDR3 DNA: TGTGCCAGCAGCTTGGGTTTGGCGGGTGGATTCTACGAGCAGTACTTC

J gene: TRBJ2-1
D gene: TRBD2
clone size: .
V gene: TRBV7-7
CDR3 length: 16
CDR3 protein: CASSPVGGRQYNEQFF
CDR3 DNA: TGTGCCAGCAGCCCCGTAGGCGGGAGGCAGTACAATGAGCAGTTCTTC

J gene: TRBJ1-5
D gene: TRBD1
clone size: many
V gene: TRBV7-9
CDR3 length: 14
CDR3 protein: CASTGDRDNQPQHF
CDR3 DNA: TGTGCCAGCACCGGGGACAGAGACAATCAGCCCCAGCATTTT

J gene: TRBJ2-5
D gene: TRBD2
clone size: .
V gene: TRBV6-1
CDR3 length: 17
CDR3 protein: CASRGDLSLAEQETQYF
CDR3 DNA: TGTGCCAGCAGGGGTGATTTGAGCCTAGCGGAGCAAGAGACCCAGTACTTC

J gene: TRBJ2-1
D gene: TRBD2
clone size: .
V gene: TRBV7-3
CDR3 length: 19
CDR3 protein: CASSPKGTSGGATWNEQFF
CDR3 DNA: TGTGCCAGCAGCCCGAAAGGGACTAGCGGGGGGGCTACGTGGAATGAGCAGTTCTTC

J gene: TRBJ2-7
D gene: TRBD1
clone size: many
V gene: TRBV5-1
CDR3 length: 14
CDR3 protein: CASSLGQGVNEQYF
CDR3 DNA: TGCGCCAGCAGCTTGGGACAGGGGGTCAACGAGCAGTACTTC

J gene: TRBJ2-1
D gene: TRBD2
clone size: few
V gene: TRBV7-3
CDR3 length: 19
CDR3 protein: CASSSTGTSGSFFGNEQFF
CDR3 DNA: TGTGCCAGCAGCTCAACCGGGACTAGCGGGAGTTTTTTCGGCAATGAGCAGTTCTTC

J gene: TRBJ2-5
D gene: TRBD1
clone size: .
V gene: TRBV6-2/TRBV6-3
CDR3 length: 15
CDR3 protein: CASSYFGQGQETQYF
CDR3 DNA: TGTGCCAGCAGTTACTTTGGACAGGGACAAGAGACCCAGTACTTC

J gene: TRBJ2-1
D gene: .
clone size: medium-sized
V gene: TRBV4-2
CDR3 length: 16
CDR3 protein: CASSPDPRPPYNEQFF
CDR3 DNA: TGTGCCAGCAGCCCGGACCCGAGACCCCCCTACAATGAGCAGTTCTTC

J gene: TRBJ2-1
D gene: .
clone size: .
V gene: TRBV7-8
CDR3 length: 16
CDR3 protein: CASSLVPSPSYNEQFF
CDR3 DNA: TGTGCCAGCAGCTTAGTGCCTAGCCCTTCCTACAATGAGCAGTTCTTC

J gene: TRBJ2-7
D gene: TRBD1
clone size: .
V gene: TRBV7-2
CDR3 length: 15
CDR3 protein: CASSLTGGKSYEQYF
CDR3 DNA: TGTGCCAGCAGCCTGACAGGGGGCAAGTCCTACGAGCAGTACTTC

J gene: TRBJ2-7
D gene: TRBD1
clone size: .
V gene: TRBV7-2
CDR3 length: 14
CDR3 protein: CASSLKNRGNEQYF
CDR3 DNA: TGTGCCAGCAGTCTGAAAAACAGGGGCAATGAGCAGTACTTC

J gene: TRBJ2-1
D gene: TRBD2
clone size: few
V gene: TRBV7-2
CDR3 length: 15
CDR3 protein: CASSPIAGKGVEQFF
CDR3 DNA: TGTGCCAGCAGCCCAATAGCGGGAAAGGGAGTTGAGCAGTTCTTC

J gene: TRBJ2-3
D gene: .
clone size: many
V gene: TRBV7-9
CDR3 length: 15
CDR3 protein: CASSLFRGFTDTQYF
CDR3 DNA: TGTGCCAGCAGCCTCTTTCGGGGCTTCACAGATACGCAGTATTTT

J gene: TRBJ1-2
D gene: .
clone size: .
V gene: TRBV6-2/TRBV6-3
CDR3 length: 15
CDR3 protein: CASSDRWQGFDGYTF
CDR3 DNA: TGTGCCAGCAGTGATCGTTGGCAGGGTTTCGATGGCTACACCTTC

J gene: TRBJ1-6
D gene: .
clone size: .
V gene: TRBV28
CDR3 length: 15
CDR3 protein: CASSSGGGGTSPLHF
CDR3 DNA: TGTGCCAGCAGTTCGGGGGGGGGGGGAACTTCACCCCTCCACTTT

J gene: TRBJ2-7
D gene: TRBD1
clone size: few
V gene: TRBV6-1
CDR3 length: 15
CDR3 protein: CASSELEDRGPEQYF
CDR3 DNA: TGTGCCAGCAGTGAGTTGGAGGACAGGGGGCCCGAGCAGTACTTC

J gene: TRBJ2-1
D gene: .
clone size: .
V gene: TRBV7-6
CDR3 length: 13
CDR3 protein: CASSHGAFGEQFF
CDR3 DNA: TGTGCTAGCAGCCATGGGGCTTTCGGTGAGCAGTTCTTC

J gene: TRBJ1-2
D gene: .
clone size: many
V gene: TRBV20-1
CDR3 length: 9
CDR3 protein: CSAPYGYTF
CDR3 DNA: TGCAGTGCCCCCTATGGCTACACCTTC

J gene: TRBJ2-3
D gene: TRBD2
clone size: .
V gene: TRBV7-2
CDR3 length: 16
CDR3 protein: CASSLNSGRGTDTQYF
CDR3 DNA: TGTGCCAGCAGCCTAAATAGCGGGAGGGGCACAGATACGCAGTATTTT

J gene: TRBJ2-2
D gene: .
clone size: few
V gene: TRBV7-6
CDR3 length: 14
CDR3 protein: CASSLAQNTGELFF
CDR3 DNA: TGTGCCAGCAGCTTAGCGCAGAACACCGGGGAGCTGTTTTTT

J gene: TRBJ2-7
D gene: TRBD2
clone size: .
V gene: TRBV7-3
CDR3 length: 16
CDR3 protein: CASSRRGGGSRNEQYF
CDR3 DNA: TGTGCCAGCAGCCGACGGGGGGGGGGTTCTCGCAATGAGCAGTACTTC

J gene: TRBJ1-2
D gene: .
clone size: many
V gene: TRBV27
CDR3 length: 14
CDR3 protein: CASNPTPEDYGYTF
CDR3 DNA: TGTGCCAGCAATCCAACACCGGAGGACTATGGCTACACCTTC

J gene: TRBJ1-1
D gene: .
clone size: .
V gene: TRBV11-2
CDR3 length: 15
CDR3 protein: CASSLDGGGNTEAFF
CDR3 DNA: TGTGCCAGCAGCTTAGATGGGGGGGGGAACACTGAAGCTTTCTTT

J gene: TRBJ2-1
D gene: .
clone size: .
V gene: TRBV12-3/TRBV12-4
CDR3 length: 14
CDR3 protein: CASSLSNSRVEQFF
CDR3 DNA: TGTGCCAGCAGTTTAAGTAACTCGCGGGTTGAGCAGTTCTTC

J gene: TRBJ2-3
D gene: TRBD1
clone size: few
V gene: TRBV7-3
CDR3 length: 16
CDR3 protein: CASSSFRGTGVDTQYF
CDR3 DNA: TGTGCCAGCAGCTCATTCCGAGGGACAGGGGTAGATACGCAGTATTTT

J gene: TRBJ2-5
D gene: TRBD1
clone size: once
V gene: TRBV12-3/TRBV12-4
CDR3 length: 18
CDR3 protein: CASSLGTGVIQTGETQYF
CDR3 DNA: TGTGCCAGCAGTTTGGGGACAGGGGTTATCCAAACAGGAGAGACCCAGTACTTC

J gene: TRBJ2-5
D gene: .
clone size: .
V gene: TRBV6-2/TRBV6-3
CDR3 length: 13
CDR3 protein: CASSDNFYNEQYF
CDR3 DNA: TGTGCCAGCAGTGATAACTTCTACAATGAGCAGTACTTC

J gene: TRBJ2-5
D gene: TRBD2
clone size: .
V gene: TRBV7-3
CDR3 length: 13
CDR3 protein: CASSKTSSGTQYF
CDR3 DNA: TGTGCCAGCAGCAAGACTAGCTCGGGGACCCAGTACTTC

J gene: TRBJ2-6
D gene: .
clone size: .
V gene: TRBV5-3
CDR3 length: 17
CDR3 protein: CARSGGTAGSGANVLTF
CDR3 DNA: TGTGCCAGAAGCGGGGGGACAGCAGGCTCTGGGGCCAACGTCCTGACTTTC

J gene: TRBJ2-1
D gene: TRBD2
clone size: .
V gene: TRBV27
CDR3 length: 16
CDR3 protein: CASSTGLAETYNEQFF
CDR3 DNA: TGTGCCAGCAGTACCGGACTAGCGGAAACCTACAATGAGCAGTTCTTC

J gene: TRBJ2-3
D gene: .
clone size: .
V gene: TRBV6-1
CDR3 length: 13
CDR3 protein: CASSAFGAYEQCF
CDR3 DNA: TGTGCCAGCAGTGCTTTCGGGGCCTACGAGCAGTGCTTC

J gene: TRBJ2-5
D gene: .
clone size: .
V gene: TRBV2
CDR3 length: 12
CDR3 protein: CASSEAEETQYF
CDR3 DNA: TGTGCCAGCAGTGAAGCGGAAGAGACCCAGTACTTC

J gene: TRBJ2-1
D gene: TRBD2
clone size: .
V gene: TRBV27
CDR3 length: 14
CDR3 protein: CASSLTSGANEQFF
CDR3 DNA: TGTGCCAGCAGTTTGACTAGCGGGGCCAATGAGCAGTTCTTC

J gene: TRBJ2-1
D gene: .
clone size: .
V gene: TRBV7-4
CDR3 length: 12
CDR3 protein: CASSTKYNEQFF
CDR3 DNA: TGTGCCAGCAGTACTAAGTACAATGAGCAGTTCTTC

J gene: TRBJ2-1
D gene: .
clone size: many
V gene: TRBV9
CDR3 length: 13
CDR3 protein: CASSLGVANEQFF
CDR3 DNA: TGTGCCAGCAGCCTGGGGGTAGCCAATGAGCAGTTCTTC

J gene: TRBJ2-3
D gene: TRBD1
clone size: .
V gene: TRBV7-9
CDR3 length: 14
CDR3 protein: CASSFPRGPDTQYF
CDR3 DNA: TGTGCCAGCAGCTTTCCAAGGGGGCCAGATACGCAGTATTTT

J gene: TRBJ2-1
D gene: .
clone size: .
V gene: TRBV9
CDR3 length: 14
CDR3 protein: CASGGGGFYNEQFF
CDR3 DNA: TGTGCCAGCGGAGGGGGGGGTTTCTACAATGAGCAGTTCTTC

J gene: TRBJ2-1
D gene: .
clone size: .
V gene: TRBV6-6
CDR3 length: 16
CDR3 protein: CASSYVGPAYRNEQFF
CDR3 DNA: TGTGCCAGCAGTTACGTGGGCCCGGCCTACAGGAATGAGCAGTTCTTC

J gene: TRBJ2-3
D gene: TRBD1
clone size: few
V gene: TRBV7-2
CDR3 length: 15
CDR3 protein: CASSSGQGRVDTQYF
CDR3 DNA: TGTGCCAGCAGCTCGGGACAGGGAAGGGTAGATACGCAGTATTTT

J gene: TRBJ2-1
D gene: TRBD2
clone size: .
V gene: TRBV7-3
CDR3 length: 15
CDR3 protein: CASSLAGGFYNEQFF
CDR3 DNA: TGTGCCAGCAGCCTAGCGGGGGGGTTTTACAATGAGCAGTTCTTC

J gene: TRBJ2-3
D gene: TRBD2
clone size: .
V gene: TRBV3-1
CDR3 length: 18
CDR3 protein: CASSQKGLAGGGTDTQYF
CDR3 DNA: TGTGCCAGCAGCCAAAAGGGACTAGCGGGGGGGGGCACAGATACGCAGTATTTT

J gene: TRBJ2-7
D gene: .
clone size: .
V gene: TRBV7-6
CDR3 length: 13
CDR3 protein: CASSLGQIYEQYF
CDR3 DNA: TGTGCCAGCAGCTTAGGACAGATCTACGAGCAGTACTTC

J gene: TRBJ2-1
D gene: TRBD2
clone size: .
V gene: TRBV6-1
CDR3 length: 17
CDR3 protein: CASSQLAGGSDVGEQFF
CDR3 DNA: TGTGCCAGCAGTCAATTAGCGGGAGGGTCCGACGTGGGTGAGCAGTTCTTC

J gene: TRBJ2-7
D gene: TRBD1
clone size: .
V gene: TRBV6-5
CDR3 length: 15
CDR3 protein: CASSYSGTGGYEQYF
CDR3 DNA: TGTGCCAGCAGTTACTCCGGGACAGGGGGCTACGAGCAGTACTTC

J gene: TRBJ2-1
D gene: .
clone size: .
V gene: TRBV10-3
CDR3 length: 11
CDR3 protein: CAISMNGEQFF
CDR3 DNA: TGTGCCATCAGTATGAATGGTGAGCAGTTCTTC

J gene: TRBJ2-4
D gene: TRBD1
clone size: .
V gene: TRBV7-2
CDR3 length: 16
CDR3 protein: CASSPDRAEAKNIQYF
CDR3 DNA: TGTGCCAGCAGCCCAGACAGGGCGGAGGCCAAAAACATTCAGTACTTC

J gene: TRBJ2-1
D gene: .
clone size: .
V gene: TRBV11-2
CDR3 length: 14
CDR3 protein: CASSPRRIDSEQFF
CDR3 DNA: TGTGCCAGCAGCCCCCGGCGCATTGACAGTGAGCAGTTCTTC

J gene: TRBJ2-1
D gene: .
clone size: .
V gene: TRBV7-2
CDR3 length: 15
CDR3 protein: CASSPGLPVYNEQFF
CDR3 DNA: TGTGCCAGCAGCCCTGGACTACCTGTGTACAATGAGCAGTTCTTC

J gene: TRBJ2-2
D gene: .
clone size: many
V gene: TRBV11-2
CDR3 length: 15
CDR3 protein: CASRPDRANTGELFF
CDR3 DNA: TGTGCCAGCAGACCTGACAGAGCGAACACCGGGGAGCTGTTTTTT